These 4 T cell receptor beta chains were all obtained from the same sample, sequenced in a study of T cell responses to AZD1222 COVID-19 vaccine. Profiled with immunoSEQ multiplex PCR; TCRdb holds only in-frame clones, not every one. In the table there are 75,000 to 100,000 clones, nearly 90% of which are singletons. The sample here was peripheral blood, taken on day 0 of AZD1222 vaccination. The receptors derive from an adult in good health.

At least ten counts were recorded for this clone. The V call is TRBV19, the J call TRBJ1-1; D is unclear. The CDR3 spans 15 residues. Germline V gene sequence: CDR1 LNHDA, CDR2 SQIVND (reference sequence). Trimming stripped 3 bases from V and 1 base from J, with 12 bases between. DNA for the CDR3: TGTGCCAGTAGTATGGACCTTGTTACGAACACTGAAGCTTTCTTT. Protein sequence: CASSMDLVTNTEAFF.

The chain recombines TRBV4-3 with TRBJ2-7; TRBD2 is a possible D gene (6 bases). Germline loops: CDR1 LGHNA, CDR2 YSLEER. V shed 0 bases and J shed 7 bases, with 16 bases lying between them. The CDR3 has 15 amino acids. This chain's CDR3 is CASSQDPQGGREQYF. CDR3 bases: TGCGCCAGCAGCCAAGACCCCCAGGGAGGTCGGGAGCAGTACTTC.

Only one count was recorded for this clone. CDR3 amino acids: CASSSLRQANYGYTF. CDR3 sequence (DNA): TGTGCCAGCAGCTCCCTACGGCAAGCTAACTATGGCTACACCTTC. The chain combines TRBV7-9 with TRBJ1-2; D remains unclear. The CDR3 contains 15 residues. Trimming took off 4 bases at V and 0 bases at J, with 12 bases between the two ends. Germline-derived CDR1 and CDR2 are SEHNR and FQNEAQ (reference sequence).

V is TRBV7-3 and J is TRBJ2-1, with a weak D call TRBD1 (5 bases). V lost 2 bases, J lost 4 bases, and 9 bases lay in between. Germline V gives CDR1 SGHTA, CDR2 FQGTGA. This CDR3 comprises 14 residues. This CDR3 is CASSLLTGYNEQFF. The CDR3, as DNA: TGTGCCAGCAGCTTACTAACAGGTTACAATGAGCAGTTCTTC.